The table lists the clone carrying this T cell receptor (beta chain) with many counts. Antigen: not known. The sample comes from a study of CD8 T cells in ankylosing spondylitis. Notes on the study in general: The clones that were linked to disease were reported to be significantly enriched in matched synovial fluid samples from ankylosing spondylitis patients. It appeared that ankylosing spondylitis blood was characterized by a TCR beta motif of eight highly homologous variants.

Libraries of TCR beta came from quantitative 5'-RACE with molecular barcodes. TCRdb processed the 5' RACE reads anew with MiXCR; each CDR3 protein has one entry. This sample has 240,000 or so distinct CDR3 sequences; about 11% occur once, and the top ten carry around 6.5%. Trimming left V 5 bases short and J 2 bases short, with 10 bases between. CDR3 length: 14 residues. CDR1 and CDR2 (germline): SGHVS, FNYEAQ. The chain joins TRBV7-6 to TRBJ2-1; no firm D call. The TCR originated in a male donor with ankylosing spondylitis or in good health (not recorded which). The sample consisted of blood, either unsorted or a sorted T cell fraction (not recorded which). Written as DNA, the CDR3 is TGTGCCAGCAGCCCCCCCCTTACCTACAATGAGCAGTTCTTC. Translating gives CASSPPLTYNEQFF.